The 2 T cell receptor beta chains below all came from one sample that was sequenced in a study of T cell repertoires in cytomegalovirus infection. TCRdb used MiXCR to reprocess the reads, holding one entry per CDR3 protein. The sample has 250,000 to 300,000 distinct CDR3 sequences, roughly 15% seen once. The sample taken for sequencing was PBMCs. The source of these receptors is a human donor in good health (CMV status not recorded). Some clones in this sample may be carry-over from other donors' samples.

Only a few counts were recorded for this clonotype. The genes are TRBV9 and TRBJ1-1; possible D gene TRBD1, 5 bases. This CDR3 comprises 15 residues. The V end lost 0 bases, the J end lost 5 bases, and 14 bases lay between the germline ends. CDR1 and CDR2 from the germline V gene are SGDLS and YYNGEE. The CDR3 nucleotides are TGTGCCAGCAGCGTAGCTGGGGGTCGGGGAACTGAAGCTTTCTTT. Its translation is CASSVAGGRGTEAFF.

This clonotype was detected many times. The chain is built from TRBV28 and TRBJ2-1; D remains unclear. The CDR3 is 13 residues long. Per germline, CDR1 MDHEN and CDR2 SYDVKM. The germline V and J ends were trimmed by 6 bases and 5 bases, with 11 bases remaining between them. CDR3 nucleotide sequence: TGTGCCAGCAGGCCAGTCGGAAACAATGAGCAGTTCTTC. Translated, it gives CASRPVGNNEQFF.